A selection of T cell receptor beta chains follows, all from one sample in a study of blood T cell repertoires in COVID-19. Libraries were prepared by immunoSEQ multiplex PCR; TCRdb keeps only in-frame clonotypes and omits some of them. The table records tens of thousands of clones, around 94% of them present only once. The sequencing input was peripheral blood. These receptors all stem from a man aged 45-65 years with COVID-19, enrolled during active disease. Each CDR3 is given with its conserved first and last residue. A D gene is named only where the DNA matches it firmly. Expanded clones get a size class; other rows say once, few or many, or leave the size out.

v_gene	abundance	d_gene	j_gene	CDR3nt	CDR3aa
TRBV7-2	-	-	TRBJ2-1	TGTGCCAGCAGCTTAGCGGTCAGACAGAGTGAGAGAAATGAGCAGTTCTTC	CASSLAVRQSERNEQFF
TRBV20-1	once	-	TRBJ1-1	TGCAGTGCCCCTCTGAACACTGAAGCTTTCTTT	CSAPLNTEAFF
TRBV7-9	-	-	TRBJ2-3	TGTGCCAGCAGCTTCCCCTGGGGGGTCACAGATACGCAGTATTTT	CASSFPWGVTDTQYF
TRBV5-1	-	-	TRBJ2-7	TGCGCCAGCAGCTTCCTTGACAGCTACGAGCAGTACTTC	CASSFLDSYEQYF
TRBV5-1	-	-	TRBJ2-3	TGCGCCAGCAGCTTCAAGGGGCGGACAGATACGCAGTATTTT	CASSFKGRTDTQYF
TRBV6-5	-	-	TRBJ1-2	TGTGCCAGCAGTTACTCGGGTGGAGCTAACTATGGCTACACCTTC	CASSYSGGANYGYTF
TRBV6-5	once	-	TRBJ1-1	TGTGCCAGCAGTAGGGGTCCTAACACTGAAGCTTTCTTT	CASSRGPNTEAFF
TRBV9	-	-	TRBJ1-4	TGTGCCAGCAGGCAAGACAGTTCCACGGGAAAACTGTTTTTT	CASRQDSSTGKLFF
TRBV6-5	-	-	TRBJ1-5	TGTGCCAGCAGGGCGACAGGCTCCAATCAGCCCCAGCATTTT	CASRATGSNQPQHF
TRBV6-5	once	-	TRBJ1-1	TGTGCCAGCAGTCGCCGAACTTTGAACACTGAAGCTTTCTTT	CASSRRTLNTEAFF
TRBV28	-	-	TRBJ1-4	TGTGCCAGCAGTTCAAATGAAAAACTGTTTTTT	CASSSNEKLFF
TRBV6-4	-	-	TRBJ1-2	TGTGCCACCCACAAGGAGGGGGGGGGCTATGGCTACACCTTC	CATHKEGGGYGYTF
TRBV10-3	-	-	TRBJ1-5	TGTGCCATCAGTCCCGACAATCGCAATCAGCCCCAGCATTTT	CAISPDNRNQPQHF
TRBV5-1	-	-	TRBJ1-2	TGCGCCAGCAGCTTCACAGGGTTGGGTGGCTACACCTTC	CASSFTGLGGYTF
TRBV11-1	-	-	TRBJ2-2	TGTGCCAGCAGCTTATTTCCACAGTCGAACACCGGGGAGCTGTTTTTT	CASSLFPQSNTGELFF
TRBV30	-	-	TRBJ2-7	TGTGCCTGGGGGAGCGGGTTCTCCTACGAGCAGTACTTC	CAWGSGFSYEQYF
TRBV3-1/TRBV3-2	-	-	TRBJ1-2	TGTGCCAGCAGCCAAGAAGGAGGGTATGGCTACACCTTC	CASSQEGGYGYTF
TRBV19	-	-	TRBJ1-5	TGTGCCATTTCGGCCGGGACGGGGGGCATAAGCAATCAGCCCCAGCATTTT	CAISAGTGGISNQPQHF
TRBV5-1	-	TRBD1	TRBJ2-7	TGCGCCAGCAGCCCGCCGGACAGGGGATACGAGCAGTACTTC	CASSPPDRGYEQYF
TRBV18	-	TRBD1	TRBJ2-6	TGTGCCAGCTCACACACCTTGGGACAGGGGGACTCTGGGGCCAACGTCCTGACTTTC	CASSHTLGQGDSGANVLTF
TRBV2	once	-	TRBJ1-3	TGTGCCAGCTCGACAGACTCTGGAAACACCATATATTTT	CASSTDSGNTIYF
TRBV5-6	-	TRBD2	TRBJ2-3	TGTGCCAGCAGCTTGGTCACTAGCGGGAGGGATACGCAGTATTTT	CASSLVTSGRDTQYF
TRBV6-2/TRBV6-3	-	TRBD1	TRBJ2-4	TGTGCCAGCAGCATTATTCCCGGGACAGACGGGAACATTCAGTACTTC	CASSIIPGTDGNIQYF
TRBV20-1	-	-	TRBJ2-1	TGCAGTGCTAGTAATAGCGGAGGGTACTACAATGAGCAGTTCTTC	CSASNSGGYYNEQFF
TRBV21-1	-	-	TRBJ2-3	TGTGCCAGCAGCAAATACGGGACTAGCGGGAGTTTGAGCCCCGGCACAGATACGCAGTATTTT	CASSKYGTSGSLSPGTDTQYF
TRBV10-3	-	-	TRBJ1-6	TGTGCCATCAGTGTCGGGGGACCGGAATCACCCCTCCACTTT	CAISVGGPESPLHF
TRBV28	-	TRBD2	TRBJ2-1	TGTGCCAGCAGTTCATCTAGCGGTTCCTACAATGAGCAGTTCTTC	CASSSSSGSYNEQFF
TRBV5-6	-	-	TRBJ2-1	TGTGCCAGCAGCTTGGCTCCACTAGCCTACCACAATGAGCAGTTCTTC	CASSLAPLAYHNEQFF
TRBV6-5	-	TRBD1	TRBJ2-3	TGTGCCAGTACCGGACAGGTGGGTCGGGCAGATACGCAGTATTTT	CASTGQVGRADTQYF
TRBV18	-	TRBD1	TRBJ2-7	TGTGCCAGCTCAGGGACAGGGGGAACCTACGAGCAGTACTTC	CASSGTGGTYEQYF
TRBV6-5	-	-	TRBJ2-7	TGTGCCAGCCTAGCTATGCCGCGTTCCTACGAGCAGTACTTC	CASLAMPRSYEQYF
TRBV7-9	few	TRBD1	TRBJ1-4	TGTGCCAGCAGCTACCGGACAGGAGCAACTAATGAAAAACTGTTTTTT	CASSYRTGATNEKLFF
TRBV5-3	once	-	TRBJ1-5	TGTGCCAGAAGCTTTCCCCGGGGAGAAGATAGCAATCAGCCCCAGCATTTT	CARSFPRGEDSNQPQHF
TRBV18	-	TRBD1	TRBJ1-1	TGTGCCAGCTCACGTAACTTCGGGACAGGGAACACTGAAGCTTTCTTT	CASSRNFGTGNTEAFF
TRBV7-2	-	TRBD1	TRBJ2-3	TGTGCCAGCAGGCCTGGGACAGGGTCTCTGGATACGCAGTATTTT	CASRPGTGSLDTQYF
TRBV30	-	TRBD1	TRBJ1-5	TGTGCCTGGCGGGGACAGGGGGACAATCAGCCCCAGCATTTT	CAWRGQGDNQPQHF
TRBV4-2	-	-	TRBJ1-1	TGTGCCAGCAGCCAAGACCGAGGGCACGGCACTGAAGCTTTCTTT	CASSQDRGHGTEAFF